This record concerns one T cell receptor beta chain sequence. Its antigen is as yet unknown. Profiling relied on immunoSEQ multiplex PCR, and the TCRdb table lists in-frame clones only, not all of them. The sample includes about 120,000 clones, 91% of them seen just once. These data come from a study of T cell responses to AZD1222 COVID-19 vaccine. Background on the study: Timing groups of about 4 and about 12 weeks for second doses were pooled. Study-level results: CD4 TCRs linked to vaccination spanned spike, dominating at 160-218 and 743-854.

CDR3 length: 13 amino acids. From germline, CDR1 is MDHEN and CDR2 SYDVKM. V lost 5 bases and J lost 8; bases outside the gene matches: 3. This clonotype was obtained from an adult in good health. The chain links TRBV28 to TRBJ1-4; 9 positions match TRBD1. The sample was peripheral blood, taken on day 0 of AZD1222 vaccination. This chain's CDR3 is CASSGTGREKLFF. The CDR3 DNA sequence: TGTGCCAGCAGTGGGACAGGGCGGGAAAAACTGTTTTTT. The full variable domain, its missing parts supplied by reference TRBV28 and TRBJ1-4, is DVKVTQSSRYLVKRTGEKVFLECVQDMDHENMFWYRQDPGLGLRLIYFSYDVKMKEKGDIPEGYSVSREKKERFSLILESASTNQTSMYLCASSGTGREKLFFGSGTQLSVL.